This record covers a single TCR beta chain. The data were obtained in a study of blood T cell repertoires in COVID-19. Study background: Samples taken during acute and convalescent COVID-19 were collected in the United States, Italy and Spain.

V dropped 6 bases and J dropped 8; count of bases not matched to a gene: 6. The CDR3 runs to 14 residues. Germline V gene data show CDR1 as SNHLY and CDR2 as FYNNEI. Using immunoSEQ multiplex PCR, the repertoire was profiled, and TCRdb retains in-frame clones only, with some absent. The sample lists around 250,000 clones; around 86% were seen once. This sequence originates from a woman aged 55-70 years who had recovered from COVID-19. The chain links TRBV2 to TRBJ1-6, with 8 bases lining up with TRBD1. The sample comprised peripheral blood. The CDR3 region is CASRQTGVDSPLHF. As DNA, the CDR3 is TGTGCCAGCAGGCAGACAGGGGTTGATTCACCCCTCCACTTT.